This TCR beta chain was captured by sequencing in a study of post-analysis software for immune sequencing data. Overall study context: There were relapsing-remitting, secondary progressive and progressive-relapsing multiple sclerosis among the disease courses included.

In the case of this clonotype: Its antigen is undetermined. The junction departs from the called germline gene at one end, perhaps through a read error.

The CDR3 totals 13 residues. Germline V lookup: CDR1 SGHTA, CDR2 FQGTGA. Notes on the study in general: Significantly lower normalized Chao1 diversity was seen in multiple sclerosis patients than in controls. Strong same-batch co-clustering of samples appeared with F measure clustering. Higher frequency in patients than in controls was seen for roughly five TRBV segments, with TRBV5-6, TRBV5-1 and TRBV20-1 among them.

Carried by the TCR beta cDNA libraries were unique molecular identifiers. T cells numbering about 0.85 to 11 million gave rise to 500,000 to 600,000 cDNA molecules. TCRdb reprocessed the PCR reads via MiXCR and lists one record per CDR3 protein. Here the sample spans around 440,000 distinct CDR3 sequences, approximately 45% being singletons. The chain joins TRBV7-3 to TRBJ1-1, with D maybe TRBD1 (6 bases). Sequencing input: blood. This receptor was identified in a girl aged 5-17 years with multiple sclerosis. This CDR3 is CASSLQGTTETFF. DNA for the CDR3: TGTGCCAGCAGCTTACAGGGGACCACTGAAACTTTCTTT.